The source of this TCR beta chain is a study of blood T cell repertoires in COVID-19. The CDR3 is 13 amino acids. V was shortened by 4 bases and J by 5 bases, with 11 bases between the two germline ends. Germline V lookup: CDR1 LNHDA, CDR2 SQIVND (reference sequence). Some clones are missing from TCRdb's copy, which holds only in-frame ones; the method was immunoSEQ multiplex PCR. This table has 250,000 or so clones, 88% appearing once. The receptor was derived from a woman aged 25 to 39 with acute or convalescent COVID-19. The chain is built from TRBV19 and TRBJ1-1, with a possible D match to TRBD1 (6 bases). Sequenced sample: peripheral blood. CDR3 sequence (DNA): TGTGCCAGTAGTAATACAGGGCCTACTGAAGCTTTCTTT. It encodes CASSNTGPTEAFF.